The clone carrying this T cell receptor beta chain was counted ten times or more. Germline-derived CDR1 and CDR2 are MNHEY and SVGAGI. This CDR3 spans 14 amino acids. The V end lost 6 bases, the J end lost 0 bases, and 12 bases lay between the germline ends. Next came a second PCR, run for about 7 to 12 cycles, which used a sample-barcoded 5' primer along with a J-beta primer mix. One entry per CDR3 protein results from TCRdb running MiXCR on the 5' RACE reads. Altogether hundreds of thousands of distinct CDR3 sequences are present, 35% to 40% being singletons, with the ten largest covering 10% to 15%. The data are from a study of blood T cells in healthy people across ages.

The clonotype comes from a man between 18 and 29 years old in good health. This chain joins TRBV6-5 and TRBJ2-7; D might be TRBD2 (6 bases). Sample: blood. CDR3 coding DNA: TGTGCCAGCAGACGAGCGGGTGTCTCCTACGAGCAGTACTTC. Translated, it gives CASRRAGVSYEQYF.